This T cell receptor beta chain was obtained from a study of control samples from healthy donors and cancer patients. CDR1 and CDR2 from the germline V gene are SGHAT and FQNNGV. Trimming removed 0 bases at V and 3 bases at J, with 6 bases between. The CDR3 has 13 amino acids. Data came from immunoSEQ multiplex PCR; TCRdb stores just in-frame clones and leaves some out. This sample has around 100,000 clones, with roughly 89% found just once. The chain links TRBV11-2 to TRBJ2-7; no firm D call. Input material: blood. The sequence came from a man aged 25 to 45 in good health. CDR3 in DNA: TGTGCCAGCAGCTTAGACCGAAACTACGAGCAGTACTTC. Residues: CASSLDRNYEQYF.